This TCR beta chain was retrieved from a study of T cell responses to AZD1222 COVID-19 vaccine. Study summary: Second-dose intervals of approximately 4 or approximately 12 weeks were pooled.

The sample holds one count of this clone. Its target is unknown. Findings of the study overall: Most donors were white British and more were female, and clonal diversity was possibly underestimated. Baseline seropositivity occurred in only a handful of AZD1222 recipients. Spike-wide vaccine-associated CD4 TCRs dominated at 160-218 and 743-854.

Germline V gene data show CDR1 as GTSNPN and CDR2 as SVGIG (reference sequence). V was clipped by 6 bases and J by 1 base; unmatched bases: 5. The CDR3 sequence is 13 residues long. The data were produced by immunoSEQ multiplex PCR, yet TCRdb's version contains in-frame clones alone and is incomplete. The sample holds around 160,000 clones, 85% to 95% seen once. The chain uses TRBV30 and TRBJ2-5, with 7 bases aligning to TRBD1. The TCR comes from an adult in good health. Sequencing used peripheral blood, obtained on day 0 of AZD1222 vaccination. The CDR3 protein is CACSGQVQETQYF. The CDR3 DNA reads TGTGCCTGCTCCGGACAGGTCCAAGAGACCCAGTACTTC. Full variable domain (rest looked up from reference TRBV30 and TRBJ2-5): SQTIHQWPATLVQPVGSPLSLECTVEGTSNPNLYWYRQAAGRGLQLLFYSVGIGQISSEVPQNLSASRPQDRQFILSSKKLLLSDSGFYLCACSGQVQETQYFGPGTRLLVL.